This T cell receptor beta chain originates from a study of regulatory T cells in long-lasting Graves disease. Both iRepertoire HTBI primers and Arm-PCR of CDR3 regions were used to build the TCR beta libraries. One entry per CDR3 protein, called by TCRdb with MiXCR from the multiplex PCR reads. This table has 400,000 to 500,000 distinct CDR3 sequences, around a fifth appearing once. Time point of the sample: persistent/refractory GD, antithyroid drugs over 5 years with positive TRAb. Researchers made the TCR library from RNA that was extracted from PBMCs. Germline CDR1 reads MDHEN; CDR2 reads SYDVKM. V shed 5 bases and J 6 bases; nucleotides not matched to a gene: 11. This CDR3 region has 16 residues.

The chain carries TRBV28 and TRBJ1-2, with 11 bases aligning to TRBD1. This TCR was sampled from a female donor with Graves disease. Sample: peripheral blood mononuclear cells (PBMCs), taken when the disease was refractory, from a patient treated with antithyroid drugs. Here the CDR3 reads CASSPLGQGATDGYTF. CDR3 bases: TGTGCCAGCAGTCCTCTTGGACAGGGGGCTACGGATGGCTACACCTTC.